The sequence of this T cell receptor (beta chain) was determined in a study of T cells in Graves' hyperthyroidism and ophthalmopathy. Notes on the study in general: Blood shared most expanded thyroid clonotypes above 0.001.

Researchers took RNA transcripts and amplified the TCR beta CDR3 regions from them. The TCR CDR3 was amplified in a first-round RT-PCR using the HTBI primer set. TCRdb passed the multiplex PCR reads through MiXCR, listing each CDR3 protein once. Altogether about 580,000 distinct CDR3 sequences are present, 11% to 15% being singletons, with the ten largest covering about 5.8%. The CDR3 runs to 17 residues. The germline CDR1 and CDR2 sequences are SGHTA and FQGTGA. For this clonotype: Its antigen is not known. One junction end does not reproduce the germline sequence, and a read error may be involved.

Patients showing uncontrolled infection, other autoimmune disease, pregnancy or lactation were ineligible. Every diagnosis used clinical symptoms, serum thyroxine and TRAb, thyroid ultrasound and orbital computed tomography. The chain has TRBV7-3 and TRBJ2-3; a weak D match, TRBD2 (6 bases). The sequencing sample was made of blood. The TCR originated in a woman aged 25 to 39 with Graves' hyperthyroidism that later progressed to Graves' ophthalmopathy. The CDR3 sequence: CASSLGPGVADPDTQCF. DNA for the CDR3: TGTGCCAGCAGCTTAGGGCCGGGAGTAGCGGACCCAGATACGCAGTGTTTT. The variable domain in full, completed from reference TRBV7-3 and TRBJ2-3, reads GAGVSQTPSNKVTEKGKYVELRCDPISGHTALYWYRQSLGQGPEFLIYFQGTGAADDSGLPNDRFFAVRPEGSVSTLKIQRTERGDSAVYLCASSLGPGVADPDTQCFGPGTRLTVL.